This T cell receptor (beta chain) stems from a study of Ad26.COV2.S vaccination and SARS-CoV-2 variants. Findings and caveats of the study: Following vaccination, spike-specific CD8+ and CD4+ T cell responses reportedly exhibited substantial breadth.

With respect to this clone: No antigen is known for it.

The V gene end was trimmed by 0 bases and the J gene end by 4 bases; junction bases not matched to a gene: 5. Per the germline V gene, CDR1 is SGHKS and CDR2 is YYEKEE (reference sequence). CDR3 length equals 15 residues. The treatment denotes: some 19 received Ad26.COV2.S at low or high dose, single or two shots; about 5 received placebo; per-sample allocation not given. Sampling was performed 63 days after the first vaccine or placebo injection. Data came from immunoSEQ multiplex PCR; TCRdb stores just in-frame clones and leaves some out. Of around 450,000 clones in the sample, around 89% were seen once.

Sample: peripheral blood, taken in a trial of Ad26.COV2.S vaccine versus placebo. The TCR was taken from a person aged 18 to 59 who received the Ad26.COV2.S COVID-19 vaccine or a placebo. The V call is TRBV5-5, the J call TRBJ2-7; 9 nucleotides align to TRBD2. The CDR3 loop is CASSLASGTVYEQYF. CDR3 coding DNA: TGTGCCAGCAGCTTGGCTAGCGGGACGGTATACGAGCAGTACTTC.